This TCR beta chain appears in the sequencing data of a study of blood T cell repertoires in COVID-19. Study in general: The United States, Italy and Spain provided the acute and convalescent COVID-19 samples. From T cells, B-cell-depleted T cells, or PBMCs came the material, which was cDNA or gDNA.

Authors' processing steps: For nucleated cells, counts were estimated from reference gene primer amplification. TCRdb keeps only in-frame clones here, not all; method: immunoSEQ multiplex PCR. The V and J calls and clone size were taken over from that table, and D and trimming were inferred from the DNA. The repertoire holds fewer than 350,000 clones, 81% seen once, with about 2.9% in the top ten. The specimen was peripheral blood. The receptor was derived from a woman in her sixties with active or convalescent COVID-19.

The CDR3 protein is CASSAQGKQYF. The CDR3 DNA follows: TGCGCCAGCAGTGCCCAGGGGAAGCAGTACTTC. The rearrangement uses TRBV10-1 and TRBJ2-7, with D perhaps TRBD1 (6 bases). The CDR3 covers 11 residues. The germline CDR1 and CDR2 sequences are WNHNN and SYGVQD (reference sequence). V lost 4 bases to trimming and J lost 8 bases, with 9 bases between them.